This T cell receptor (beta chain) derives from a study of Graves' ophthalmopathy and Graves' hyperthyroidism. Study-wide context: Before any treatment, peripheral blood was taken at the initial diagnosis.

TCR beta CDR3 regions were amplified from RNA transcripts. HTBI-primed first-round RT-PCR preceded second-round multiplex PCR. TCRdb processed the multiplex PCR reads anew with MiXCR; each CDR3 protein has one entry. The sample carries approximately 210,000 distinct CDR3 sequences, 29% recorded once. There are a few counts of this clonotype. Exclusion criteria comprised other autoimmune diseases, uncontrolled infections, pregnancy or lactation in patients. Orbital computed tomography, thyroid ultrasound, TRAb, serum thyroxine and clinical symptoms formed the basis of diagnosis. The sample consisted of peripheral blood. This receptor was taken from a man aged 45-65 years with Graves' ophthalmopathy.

This chain's CDR3 is CATSDLGTEQETQYF. CDR3 bases: TGTGCCACCAGTGACCTCGGGACAGAGCAAGAGACCCAGTACTTC. This sequence joins TRBV24-1 and TRBJ2-5; 7 bases are shared with TRBD1. The CDR3 length is 15 residues. Germline V gene sequence: CDR1 KGHDR, CDR2 SFDVKD. V lost 4 bases to trimming and J lost 2 bases; unmatched junction nucleotides: 6.